This is a list of T cell receptor beta chains from one sample in a study of blood T cell repertoires in COVID-19. Sequencing was performed with immunoSEQ multiplex PCR; in TCRdb, only in-frame clones are kept and a portion is missing. The table records about 68,000 clones, approximately 90% of them present only once. The specimen was peripheral blood. The receptors come from a woman in her forties or fifties with COVID-19, enrolled during active disease. Both conserved end residues are part of each CDR3. D genes are given only for firm matches. The size field is filled for only some rows; it gives once, few, many or a size class.

CDR3nt	CDR3aa	j_gene	d_gene	v_gene	abundance
TGTGCCAGCAGCCCCTACGGACTAGCGGGTGGCCGGGGCACCTACGAGCAGTACTTC	CASSPYGLAGGRGTYEQYF	TRBJ2-7	TRBD2	TRBV3-1/TRBV3-2	NA
TGTGCCAGCAGTTCCAGGACTAGCGGGCCGCAGTATTTT	CASSSRTSGPQYF	TRBJ2-3	TRBD2	TRBV6-5	once
TGTGCCAGCAGTGAGCATAACTATGGCTACACCTTC	CASSEHNYGYTF	TRBJ1-2	NA	TRBV28	NA
TGTGCCAGCAGCTTAGTATCCGGGACCTACGAGCAGTACTTC	CASSLVSGTYEQYF	TRBJ2-7	NA	TRBV7-6	NA
TGCGCCAGCAGCTTGGCTGGCGGGAAAGGAGGGGACGAGCAGTACTTC	CASSLAGGKGGDEQYF	TRBJ2-7	NA	TRBV5-1	few
TGTGCCTGGAGTATCCGGACTAGCGGGAATCGCGAGCAGTACTTC	CAWSIRTSGNREQYF	TRBJ2-7	TRBD2	TRBV30	NA
TGTGCCAGCAGCACACTAGCTTTTTCTTCCTACAATGAGCAGTTCTTC	CASSTLAFSSYNEQFF	TRBJ2-1	NA	TRBV11-2	NA
TGTGCCAGCAGTGAAGTAGGGGCGGGAGGCTATGGCTACACCTTC	CASSEVGAGGYGYTF	TRBJ1-2	NA	TRBV2	NA
TGTGCCAGCAGCGGACGGGACAGGGGGGCCCACACCGGGGAGCTGTTTTTT	CASSGRDRGAHTGELFF	TRBJ2-2	TRBD1	TRBV7-9	once
TGTGCCAGCAGTCCCCCCCGGACAGAAGTCGACGAGCAGTACTTC	CASSPPRTEVDEQYF	TRBJ2-7	NA	TRBV28	NA
TGTGCCAGCAGCCAACTAGCGAACACCGGGGAGCTGTTTTTT	CASSQLANTGELFF	TRBJ2-2	NA	TRBV14	NA
TGTGCCATCAGTGGGACAGGGGGCGAGCAGTACTTC	CAISGTGGEQYF	TRBJ2-7	TRBD1	TRBV10-3	few
TGTGCCAGTAGTACCGGGACAGATCAAGAGACCCAGTACTTC	CASSTGTDQETQYF	TRBJ2-5	TRBD1	TRBV19	NA
TGCGCCAGCAGCGTGACAGGGGGTGATCAGCCCCAGCATTTT	CASSVTGGDQPQHF	TRBJ1-5	TRBD1	TRBV5-1	NA
TGTGCCAGCAGCCATCCGCCTAAGGAGACCCAGTACTTC	CASSHPPKETQYF	TRBJ2-5	NA	TRBV7-2	NA
TGTGCCAGCAGTGATTTAAGGGGTGGTGGCACCGGGGAGCTGTTTTTT	CASSDLRGGGTGELFF	TRBJ2-2	NA	TRBV25-1	NA
TGTGCCAGCAGGGAAACGAGGCTTAATGAAAAACTGTTTTTT	CASRETRLNEKLFF	TRBJ1-4	NA	TRBV11-2	NA
TGTGCCAGCAGCCGGACAGGGTACGAGCAGTACTTC	CASSRTGYEQYF	TRBJ2-7	TRBD1	TRBV6-5	NA
TGTGCCAGCAGTTCGGGGGCGGGAGGTAGGGATGAGCAGTTCTTC	CASSSGAGGRDEQFF	TRBJ2-1	TRBD2	TRBV28	NA
TGTGCCAGCGAGGTGGGTGCGGGAGGGTACGAGCAGTACTTC	CASEVGAGGYEQYF	TRBJ2-7	TRBD2	TRBV7-9	NA
TGTGCCAGCTCACCGCCTAGCGGGAGTTATGAGACCCAGTACTTC	CASSPPSGSYETQYF	TRBJ2-5	TRBD2	TRBV18	once
TGTGCCAGCAGTTACAGTGTCGTCCGGGAGACCCAGTACTTC	CASSYSVVRETQYF	TRBJ2-5	NA	TRBV6-2/TRBV6-3	NA